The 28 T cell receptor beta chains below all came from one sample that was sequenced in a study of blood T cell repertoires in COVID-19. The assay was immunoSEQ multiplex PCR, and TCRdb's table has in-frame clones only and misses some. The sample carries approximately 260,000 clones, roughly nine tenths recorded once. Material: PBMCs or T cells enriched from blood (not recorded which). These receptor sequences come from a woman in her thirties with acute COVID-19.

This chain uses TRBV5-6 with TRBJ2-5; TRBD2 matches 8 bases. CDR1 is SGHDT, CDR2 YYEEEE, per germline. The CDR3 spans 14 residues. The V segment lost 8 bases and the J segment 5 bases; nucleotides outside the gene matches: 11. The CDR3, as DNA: TGTGCCAGTGAACGCGGGGGGCGAGAGGAGACCCAGTACTTC. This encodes CASERGGREETQYF.

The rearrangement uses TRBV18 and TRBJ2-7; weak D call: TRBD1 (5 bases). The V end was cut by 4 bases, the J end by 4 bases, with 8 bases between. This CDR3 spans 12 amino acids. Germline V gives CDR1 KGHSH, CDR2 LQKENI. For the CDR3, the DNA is TGTGCCAGCTCACGACAGATGTACGAGCAGTACTTC. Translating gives CASSRQMYEQYF.

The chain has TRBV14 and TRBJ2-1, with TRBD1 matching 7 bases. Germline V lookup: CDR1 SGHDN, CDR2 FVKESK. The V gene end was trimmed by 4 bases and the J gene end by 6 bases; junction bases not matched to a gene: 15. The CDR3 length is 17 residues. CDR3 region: CASSPRTGMMRPNEQFF. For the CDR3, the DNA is TGTGCCAGCAGCCCCCGGACAGGTATGATGCGCCCCAATGAGCAGTTCTTC.

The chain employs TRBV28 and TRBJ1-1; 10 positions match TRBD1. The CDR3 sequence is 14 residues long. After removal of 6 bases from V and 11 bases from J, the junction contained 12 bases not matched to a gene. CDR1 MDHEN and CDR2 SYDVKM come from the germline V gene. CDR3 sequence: CASRQTRQGAEAFF. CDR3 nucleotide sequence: TGTGCCAGCAGACAGACCCGACAGGGGGCGGAGGCTTTCTTT.

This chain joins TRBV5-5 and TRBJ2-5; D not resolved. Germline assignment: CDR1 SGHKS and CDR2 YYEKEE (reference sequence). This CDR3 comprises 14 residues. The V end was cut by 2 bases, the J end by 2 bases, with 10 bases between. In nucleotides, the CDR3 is TGTGCCAGCAGCTTCCTTGCGGAACAAGAGACCCAGTACTTC. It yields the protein CASSFLAEQETQYF.

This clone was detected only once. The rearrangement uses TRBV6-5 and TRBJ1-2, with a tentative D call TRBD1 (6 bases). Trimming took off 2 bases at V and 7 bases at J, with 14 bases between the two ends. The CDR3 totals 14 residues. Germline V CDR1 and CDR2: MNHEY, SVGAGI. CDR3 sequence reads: CASSYQGRISGYTF. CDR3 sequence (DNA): TGTGCCAGCAGTTACCAGGGGCGGATAAGTGGCTACACCTTC.

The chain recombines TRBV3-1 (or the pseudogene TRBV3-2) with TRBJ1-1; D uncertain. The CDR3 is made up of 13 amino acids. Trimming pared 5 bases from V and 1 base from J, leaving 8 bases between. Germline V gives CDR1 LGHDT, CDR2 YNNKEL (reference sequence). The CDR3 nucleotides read TGTGCCAGCAGCAAAACAAAGAACACTGAAGCTTTCTTT. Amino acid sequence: CASSKTKNTEAFF.

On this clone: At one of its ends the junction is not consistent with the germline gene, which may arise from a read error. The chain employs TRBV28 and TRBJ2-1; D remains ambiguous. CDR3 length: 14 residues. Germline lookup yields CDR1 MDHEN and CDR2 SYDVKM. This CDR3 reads CASTLYRSYNEQFF. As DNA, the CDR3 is TGTGCCAGCACTTTATATCGCTCCTACAATGAGCAGTTCTTC.

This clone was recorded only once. The chain's CDR3 is CASSPMLLAGGPTYEQYF. The CDR3 nucleotides read TGTGCCAGCAGCCCAATGTTACTAGCGGGAGGACCCACCTACGAGCAGTACTTC. The chain joins TRBV7-2 to TRBJ2-7; 12 nucleotides line up with TRBD2. Per germline, CDR1 SGHTA and CDR2 FQGNSA. The CDR3 consists of 18 residues. V dropped 5 bases and J dropped 2; count of bases not matched to a gene: 13.

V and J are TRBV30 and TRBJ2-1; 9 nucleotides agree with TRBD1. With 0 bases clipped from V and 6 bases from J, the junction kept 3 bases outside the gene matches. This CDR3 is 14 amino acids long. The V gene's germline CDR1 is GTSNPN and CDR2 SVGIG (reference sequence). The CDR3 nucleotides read TGTGCCTGGAGTGTAGGGACAGGGTTCAATGAGCAGTTCTTC. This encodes CAWSVGTGFNEQFF.

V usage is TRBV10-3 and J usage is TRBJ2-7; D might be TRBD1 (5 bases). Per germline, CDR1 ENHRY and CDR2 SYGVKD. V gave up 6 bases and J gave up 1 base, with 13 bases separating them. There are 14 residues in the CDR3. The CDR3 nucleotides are TGTGCCATCAGCGACAGTTTGCCTTCCTACGAGCAGTACTTC. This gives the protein CAISDSLPSYEQYF.

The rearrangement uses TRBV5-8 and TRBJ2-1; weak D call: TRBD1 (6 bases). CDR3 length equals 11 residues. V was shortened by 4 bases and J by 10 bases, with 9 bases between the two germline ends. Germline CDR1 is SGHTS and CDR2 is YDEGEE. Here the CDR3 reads CASSRRGEQFF. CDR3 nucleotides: TGTGCCAGCAGCCGTAGGGGGGAGCAGTTCTTC. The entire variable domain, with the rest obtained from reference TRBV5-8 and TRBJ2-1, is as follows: EAGVTQSPTHLIKTRGQQATLRCSPISGHTSVYWYQQALGLGLQFLLWYDEGEERNRGNFPPRFSGRQFPNYSSELNVNALELEDSALYLCASSRRGEQFFGPGTRLTVL.

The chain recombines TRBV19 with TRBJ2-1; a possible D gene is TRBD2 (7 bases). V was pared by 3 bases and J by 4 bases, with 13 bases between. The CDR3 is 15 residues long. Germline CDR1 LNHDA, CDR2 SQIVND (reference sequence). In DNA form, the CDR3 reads TGTGCCAGTAGTATCGAGGGGGGGACTTACAATGAGCAGTTCTTC. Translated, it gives CASSIEGGTYNEQFF.

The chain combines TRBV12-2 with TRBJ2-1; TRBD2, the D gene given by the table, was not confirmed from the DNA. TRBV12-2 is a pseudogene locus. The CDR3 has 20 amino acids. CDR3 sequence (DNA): TGTGCAAGTCGCTTTAGCCCCTCAGGGGGGACTAGCGGCCTCTACAATGAGCAGTTCTTC. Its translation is CASRFSPSGGTSGLYNEQFF.

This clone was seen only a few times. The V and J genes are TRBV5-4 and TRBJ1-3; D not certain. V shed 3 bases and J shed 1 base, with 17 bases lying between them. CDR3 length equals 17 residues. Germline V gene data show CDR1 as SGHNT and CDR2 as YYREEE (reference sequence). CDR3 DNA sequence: TGTGCCAGCAGCTCCTCGATAGGAGGTTCATCTGGAAACACCATATATTTT. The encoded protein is CASSSSIGGSSGNTIYF.

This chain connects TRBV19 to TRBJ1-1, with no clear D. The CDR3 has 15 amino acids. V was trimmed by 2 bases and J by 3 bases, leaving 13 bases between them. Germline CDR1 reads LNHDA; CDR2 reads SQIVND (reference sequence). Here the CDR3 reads CASSISGPPDTEAFF. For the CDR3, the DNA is TGTGCCAGTAGTATATCTGGTCCCCCGGACACTGAAGCTTTCTTT. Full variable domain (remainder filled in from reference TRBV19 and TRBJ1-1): DGGITQSPKYLFRKEGQNVTLSCEQNLNHDAMYWYRQDPGQGLRLIYYSQIVNDFQKGDIAEGYSVSREKKESFPLTVTSAQKNPTAFYLCASSISGPPDTEAFFGQGTRLTVV.

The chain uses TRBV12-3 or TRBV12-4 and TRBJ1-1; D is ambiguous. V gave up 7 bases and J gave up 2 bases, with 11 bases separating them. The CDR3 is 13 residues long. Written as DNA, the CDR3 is TGTGCCAGCAAGACATTATTAAACACTGAAGCTTTCTTT. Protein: CASKTLLNTEAFF.

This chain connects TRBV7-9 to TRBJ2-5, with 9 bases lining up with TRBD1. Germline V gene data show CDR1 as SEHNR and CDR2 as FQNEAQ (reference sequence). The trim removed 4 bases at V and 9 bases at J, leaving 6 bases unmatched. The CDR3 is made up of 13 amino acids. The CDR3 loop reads CASSSGQGWAQYF. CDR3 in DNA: TGTGCCAGCAGCTCGGGACAGGGTTGGGCCCAGTACTTC.

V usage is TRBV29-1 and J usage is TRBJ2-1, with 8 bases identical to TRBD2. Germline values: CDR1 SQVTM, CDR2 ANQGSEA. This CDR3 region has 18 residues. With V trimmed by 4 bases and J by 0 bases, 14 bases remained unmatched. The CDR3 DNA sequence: TGCAGCGTTGGTGGGGGTCTAGCGGGCAAGAGCTCCTACAATGAGCAGTTCTTC. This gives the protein CSVGGGLAGKSSYNEQFF.

CDR3 sequence reads: CASSENVGVNQPQHF. The CDR3 region has the DNA TGTGCCAGCAGTGAAAACGTAGGAGTCAATCAGCCCCAGCATTTT. This chain uses TRBV6-1 with TRBJ1-5; D is undetermined. Germline V gene sequence: CDR1 MNHNS, CDR2 SASEGT. CDR3 length: 15 amino acids. V was cut by 2 bases and J by 3 bases, with 11 bases left in between.

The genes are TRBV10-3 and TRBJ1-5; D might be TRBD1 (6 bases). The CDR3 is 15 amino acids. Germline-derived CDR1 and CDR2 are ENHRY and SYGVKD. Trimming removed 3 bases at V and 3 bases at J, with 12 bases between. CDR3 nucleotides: TGTGCCATCAGTGAAGAGGGGGTATCCAATCAGCCCCAGCATTTT. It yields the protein CAISEEGVSNQPQHF.

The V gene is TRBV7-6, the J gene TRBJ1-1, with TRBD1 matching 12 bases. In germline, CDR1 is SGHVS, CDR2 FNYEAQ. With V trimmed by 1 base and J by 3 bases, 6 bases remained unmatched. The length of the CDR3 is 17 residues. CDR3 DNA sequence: TGTGCCAGCAGCTTAGTCGGGACAGGGGGCAAGTACACTGAAGCTTTCTTT. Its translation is CASSLVGTGGKYTEAFF.

Here the CDR3 DNA reads TGTGCCAGCAGCCAAGTCCCAGGGGCTAACTATGGCTACACCTTC. As protein: CASSQVPGANYGYTF. The chain is built from TRBV3-1 (or the pseudogene TRBV3-2) and TRBJ1-2, with a weak D call TRBD1 (6 bases). V gave up 1 base and J gave up 0 bases, with 9 bases separating them. The CDR3 is 15 residues long. CDR1 is LGHDT, CDR2 YNNKEL, per germline (reference sequence).

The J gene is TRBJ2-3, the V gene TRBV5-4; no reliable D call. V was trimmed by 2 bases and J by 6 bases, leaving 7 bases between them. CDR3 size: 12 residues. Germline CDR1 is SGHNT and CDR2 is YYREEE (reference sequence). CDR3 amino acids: CASSFSPDTQYF. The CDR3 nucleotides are TGTGCCAGCAGCTTTTCTCCCGATACGCAGTATTTT.

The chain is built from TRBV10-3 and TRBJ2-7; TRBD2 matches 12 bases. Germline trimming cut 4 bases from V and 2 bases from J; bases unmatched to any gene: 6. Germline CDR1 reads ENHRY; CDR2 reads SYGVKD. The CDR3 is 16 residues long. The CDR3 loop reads CAISGLAGVPTYEQYF. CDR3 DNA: TGTGCCATCAGTGGACTAGCGGGAGTCCCGACCTACGAGCAGTACTTC.

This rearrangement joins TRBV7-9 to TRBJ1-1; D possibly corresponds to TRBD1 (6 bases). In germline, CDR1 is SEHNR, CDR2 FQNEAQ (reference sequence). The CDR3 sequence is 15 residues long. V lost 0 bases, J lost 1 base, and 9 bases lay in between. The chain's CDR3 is CASSLATGGNTEAFF. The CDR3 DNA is TGTGCCAGCAGCTTAGCGACAGGTGGGAACACTGAAGCTTTCTTT.

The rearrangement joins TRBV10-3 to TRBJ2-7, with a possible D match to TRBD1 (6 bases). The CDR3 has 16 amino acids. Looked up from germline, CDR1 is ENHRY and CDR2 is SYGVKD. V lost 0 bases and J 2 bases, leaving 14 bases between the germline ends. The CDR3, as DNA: TGTGCCATCAGTGAGTCAGCAGGGGCCGAAACCTACGAGCAGTACTTC. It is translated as CAISESAGAETYEQYF.

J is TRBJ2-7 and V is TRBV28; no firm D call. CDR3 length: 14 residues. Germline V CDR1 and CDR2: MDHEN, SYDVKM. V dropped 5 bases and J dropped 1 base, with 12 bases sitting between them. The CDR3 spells CASSRFDISYEQYF. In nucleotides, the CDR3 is TGTGCCAGCAGTCGTTTCGACATATCCTACGAGCAGTACTTC.